Listed below are T cell receptor beta chains from one sample, sequenced in a study of shared clonotypes between healthy human individuals. Sequenced by immunoSEQ multiplex PCR; TCRdb stores in-frame clones only, minus some. The top ten clones hold around 11% of a sample with fewer than 650,000 clones, around 81% of them seen once. The sample consisted of PBMCs. The receptors derive from a woman aged 40 to 50 in good health. Some clones in this sample may be carry-over from other donors' samples. Both conserved end residues are part of each CDR3. The D gene is left open where the match is weak. Some rows have no size entry. The others give once, few or many, or a class for an expanded clone.

size: .
J: TRBJ2-5
D: TRBD2
V: TRBV2
DNA: TGTGCCAGCAGTGGGCTAGCGGGAGGGGAGACCCAGTACTTC
CDR3: CASSGLAGGETQYF

size: .
J: TRBJ2-1
D: .
V: TRBV29-1
DNA: TGCAGCCTGAGGGCATTGGGGGGCAATGAGCAGTTCTTC
CDR3: CSLRALGGNEQFF

size: .
J: TRBJ2-7
D: TRBD2
V: TRBV7-2
DNA: TGTGCCAGCAGCTTAGAGTCCCTAGCGGGTCACGAGCAGTACTTC
CDR3: CASSLESLAGHEQYF

size: .
J: TRBJ2-1
D: TRBD2
V: TRBV5-1
DNA: TGCGCCAGCAGCCCCCAGTTGGCTAGCGGGAGGGTGCAGTTCTTC
CDR3: CASSPQLASGRVQFF

size: .
J: TRBJ2-2
D: .
V: TRBV10-1
DNA: TGCGCCAGCAGTGAGTCGGGGGGCGCGGGCACCGGGGAGCTGTTTTTT
CDR3: CASSESGGAGTGELFF

size: .
J: TRBJ1-2
D: .
V: TRBV4-1
DNA: TGCGCCAGCAGCCAAGATCGGTTCCTACCAACAGGGAAGCGGGACTATGGCTACACCTTC
CDR3: CASSQDRFLPTGKRDYGYTF

size: .
J: TRBJ1-5
D: .
V: TRBV2
DNA: TGTGCCAGCAGGACAGGCGCAAATCAGCCCCAGCATTTT
CDR3: CASRTGANQPQHF

size: once
J: TRBJ2-1
D: TRBD2
V: TRBV19
DNA: TGTGCCAGTTCCGGGACTAGCGGATACAATGAGCAGTTCTTC
CDR3: CASSGTSGYNEQFF

size: .
J: TRBJ2-1
D: TRBD2
V: TRBV19
DNA: TGTGCCAGTAGGTCTAGCGGGATGTATGAGCAGTTCTTC
CDR3: CASRSSGMYEQFF

size: .
J: TRBJ1-2
D: .
V: TRBV6-6
DNA: TGTGCCAGCATCTCCCCCCGGGGGGATAACTATGGCTACACCTTC
CDR3: CASISPRGDNYGYTF

size: .
J: TRBJ2-7
D: .
V: TRBV28
DNA: TGTGCCAGCAGTAACCCATACCGACAGCCGATCTTAACCTTC
CDR3: CASSNPYRQPILTF

size: .
J: TRBJ2-2
D: .
V: TRBV11-2
DNA: TGCGCCAGCAGCTTCACACCAACAGGGTCGGCCGGTGAGCTGTTTTTT
CDR3: CASSFTPTGSAGELFF

size: .
J: TRBJ2-3
D: .
V: TRBV11-2
DNA: TGTGCCAGCAGCTCCACTAGGGGTACAGATACGCAGTATTTT
CDR3: CASSSTRGTDTQYF

size: once
J: TRBJ2-7
D: TRBD2
V: TRBV11-1
DNA: TGTGCCAGCAGCCCGGGACTAGCGGAGACCTACGAGCAGTACTTC
CDR3: CASSPGLAETYEQYF

size: .
J: TRBJ2-4
D: .
V: TRBV5-8
DNA: TGTGCCAGCAGCTTGTTTGAGGGTCGAAACATTCAGTACTTC
CDR3: CASSLFEGRNIQYF

size: .
J: TRBJ2-7
D: .
V: TRBV5-1
DNA: TGCGCCAGCAGAGGGAAATACGAGCAGTACTTC
CDR3: CASRGKYEQYF

size: .
J: TRBJ2-7
D: TRBD2
V: TRBV7-2
DNA: TGTGCCAGCAGCTTAGCGGGAGGGTCCTACGAGCAGTACTTC
CDR3: CASSLAGGSYEQYF

size: .
J: TRBJ2-1
D: .
V: TRBV14
DNA: TGTGCCAGCAGCCAATTTGGGGATTACAACGACAATGAGCAGTTCTTC
CDR3: CASSQFGDYNDNEQFF

size: once
J: TRBJ2-7
D: TRBD1
V: TRBV27
DNA: TGTGCCAGCAGTTATAGGGACAGGGGTACCTACGAGCAGTACTTC
CDR3: CASSYRDRGTYEQYF

size: once
J: TRBJ2-1
D: .
V: TRBV18
DNA: TGTGCCAGCTCAGGCGGGGATTCCTACAATGAGCAGTTCTTC
CDR3: CASSGGDSYNEQFF

size: once
J: TRBJ2-7
D: TRBD1
V: TRBV27
DNA: TGTGCCAGCAGTTTAAGCGGGACAGGGTTTCTCGGACTAGATCCATACGAGCAGTACTTC
CDR3: CASSLSGTGFLGLDPYEQYF

size: .
J: TRBJ2-7
D: TRBD2
V: TRBV19
DNA: TGTGCCAGTAGTTCTAGCGGGAGTTCCCACGAGCAGTACTTC
CDR3: CASSSSGSSHEQYF

size: .
J: TRBJ1-2
D: TRBD1
V: TRBV29-1
DNA: TGCAGCGTCGGACAGGGGCATGGCTACACCTTC
CDR3: CSVGQGHGYTF

size: .
J: TRBJ2-7
D: .
V: TRBV6-5
DNA: TGTGCCAGCAGTCCCTCTAGCGCTACCTACGAGCAGTACTTC
CDR3: CASSPSSATYEQYF

size: .
J: TRBJ2-7
D: .
V: TRBV4-2
DNA: TGTGCCAGCAGCCAAGGGCGGGATGCTCCCTACGAGCAGTACTTC
CDR3: CASSQGRDAPYEQYF

size: .
J: TRBJ2-1
D: TRBD2
V: TRBV18
DNA: TGTGCCAGCTCACCAACTTCTAGCGGGAGGTCTGAGCAGTTCTTC
CDR3: CASSPTSSGRSEQFF

size: .
J: TRBJ2-5
D: .
V: TRBV10-3
DNA: TGTGCCATCAGTGAGCTCCTTGGCGGTTCGGAGACCCAGTACTTC
CDR3: CAISELLGGSETQYF

size: .
J: TRBJ2-1
D: .
V: TRBV4-1
DNA: TGCGCCAGCAGCCGGGGATTTAGCGACTACAATGAGCAGTTCTTC
CDR3: CASSRGFSDYNEQFF

size: .
J: TRBJ1-2
D: .
V: TRBV19
DNA: TGTGCCAGTAGTCTCCAACGGGACTATGGCTACACCTTC
CDR3: CASSLQRDYGYTF

size: .
J: TRBJ2-7
D: TRBD1
V: TRBV18
DNA: TGTGCCAGCTCACCGGGACAGGGTAGCGAGCAGTACTTC
CDR3: CASSPGQGSEQYF

size: many
J: TRBJ1-1
D: .
V: TRBV5-1
DNA: TGCGCCAGCAGCTTGGCCGAAAGTGAAGCTTTCTTT
CDR3: CASSLAESEAFF

size: .
J: TRBJ1-1
D: .
V: TRBV5-1
DNA: TGCGCCAGCAGCTTGGCAGGACAGAACACTGAAGCTTTCTTT
CDR3: CASSLAGQNTEAFF

size: .
J: TRBJ2-2
D: TRBD1
V: TRBV2
DNA: TGTGCCAGCGCAGGGGGAGCCTCGAACACCGGGGAGCTGTTTTTT
CDR3: CASAGGASNTGELFF

size: once
J: TRBJ2-6
D: .
V: TRBV28
DNA: TGTGCCAGCAGTTTGGATGGGGCCAACGTCCTGACTTTC
CDR3: CASSLDGANVLTF

size: .
J: TRBJ2-7
D: TRBD1
V: TRBV5-1
DNA: TGCGCCAGCAACAAACAGGGGGCTTCGTCCTACGAGCAGTACTTC
CDR3: CASNKQGASSYEQYF